This TCR beta chain was sequenced in a study of spatial heterogeneity in lung cancer. This clonotype was observed many times. Germline and junction disagree at one end, which may indicate a read error. The time point: blood at routine non-recurrence follow-up after resection. The CDR3 length is 14 residues. From germline, CDR1 is SGHRS and CDR2 YFSETQ. TCR cDNA molecules were tagged individually, and each one carried a unique molecular identifier. Using its own MiXCR run on the 5' RACE reads, TCRdb lists one record per CDR3 protein. This table has about 70,000 distinct CDR3 sequences, 8% to 9.5% appearing once.

The origin of this receptor is a female donor with early-stage non-small cell lung cancer. This chain links TRBV5-1 with TRBJ2-1, with D possibly matching TRBD2 (5 bases). The starting material was PBMCs, obtained at follow-up. As DNA, the CDR3 is TGTGCCAGCAGCTTAAGCGGCAGCTATAATGAGCAGTTCTTC. Its protein product is CASSLSGSYNEQFF.